Shown below are 22 T cell receptor beta chains from a single sample sequenced in a study of graft-versus-host responses after intestinal transplantation. The data were produced by immunoSEQ multiplex PCR, yet TCRdb's version contains in-frame clones alone and is incomplete. This table holds about 110,000 clones, 80% to 90% found once. These receptors have no known antigen. The sample in question was unstimulated CD4+ T cells sorted from spleen or lymph node cells, obtained before transplant. The receptors were sampled from a human donor who was the organ donor for an intestinal transplant.

This chain uses TRBV18 with TRBJ1-5, with 7 bases matching TRBD1. Germline V gene data show CDR1 as KGHSH and CDR2 as LQKENI. The CDR3 extends over 15 amino acids. Trimming cost V 4 bases and J 4 bases; bases outside gene matches: 7. This chain's CDR3 is CASSLSRDRNQPQHF. For the CDR3, the DNA is TGTGCCAGCTCACTCTCCCGGGACAGAAATCAGCCCCAGCATTTT.

This chain joins TRBV2 and TRBJ2-3; no firm D call. This CDR3 region has 13 residues. The V gene lost 2 bases and the J gene lost 8 bases, with 11 bases spanning the gap. Germline V CDR1 and CDR2: SNHLY, FYNNEI. The CDR3 loop is CASSENTMGTQYF. The CDR3 nucleotides read TGTGCCAGCAGTGAAAATACTATGGGTACGCAGTATTTT.

The CDR3, as DNA: TGCGCCAGCAGCTTGGAAGTGGGGGCAGCGGCTGGAAACACCATATATTTT. Encoded protein: CASSLEVGAAAGNTIYF. V gene TRBV5-1 combines with J gene TRBJ1-3, with D possibly TRBD1 on 6 matching bases. V lost 0 bases and J 2 bases, leaving 15 bases between the germline ends. This CDR3 contains 17 residues. Germline V gene data show CDR1 as SGHRS and CDR2 as YFSETQ.

The V call is TRBV5-8, the J call TRBJ2-5; the match to TRBD2 covers 11 bases. This CDR3 is 17 amino acids long. Germline CDR1 is SGHTS and CDR2 is YDEGEE. Unmatched junction bases numbered 13, after V lost 4 bases and J lost 5 bases. The CDR3 protein is CASSLSGTSGPMETQYF. CDR3 DNA sequence: TGTGCCAGCAGCCTCTCCGGGACTAGCGGTCCTATGGAGACCCAGTACTTC.

The CDR3 sequence: CASSPEFARRGETQYF. The CDR3 region has the DNA TGTGCCAGCTCACCAGAATTTGCGCGGAGGGGGGAGACCCAGTACTTC. V usage is TRBV18 and J usage is TRBJ2-5, with D possibly being TRBD1 or TRBD2 (6 bases each). Germline V gene sequence: CDR1 KGHSH, CDR2 LQKENI. The CDR3 has 16 residues. Trimming pared 2 bases from V and 5 bases from J, leaving 18 bases between.

In its sample, this clone was seen once. The J gene is TRBJ2-3, the V gene TRBV4-2, with 7 bases aligning to TRBD1. Germline CDR1 and CDR2: LGHNA and YNFKEQ. The CDR3 consists of 19 residues. The ends lost 1 base at V and 5 bases at J; junction bases unmatched: 18. CDR3 in DNA: TGTGCCAGCAGCCAAGGAGTCCCCCCGGTCAGGGGGAGAAAAGATACGCAGTATTTT. It yields the protein CASSQGVPPVRGRKDTQYF.

This clone came up once. CDR3 sequence: CASSPRREQTETQYF. The CDR3 DNA is TGTGCCAGCTCACCAAGGCGGGAGCAGACAGAGACCCAGTACTTC. J is TRBJ2-5 and V is TRBV18; 7 bases are a match to TRBD2. Unmatched junction bases numbered 7, after V lost 2 bases and J lost 4 bases. From germline, CDR1 is KGHSH and CDR2 LQKENI. This CDR3 has 15 amino acids.

The gene calls are TRBV20-1 and TRBJ2-3; weak D call: TRBD1 (5 bases). In germline, CDR1 is DFQATT, CDR2 SNEGSKA (reference sequence). This CDR3 comprises 11 residues. V was cut by 5 bases and J by 7 bases, with 10 bases left in between. CDR3 nucleotide sequence: TGCAGTGCTCAGGGTAGGCATACGCAGTATTTT. Encoded protein: CSAQGRHTQYF.

The V gene is TRBV15, the J gene TRBJ1-3; weak D call: TRBD1 (5 bases). This CDR3 region has 18 residues. Germline V gene data show CDR1 as LNHNV and CDR2 as YYDKDF (reference sequence). Trimming cost V 0 bases and J 0 bases, with 15 bases left between them. In DNA, the CDR3 is TGTGCCACCAGCAGAGAGCCAGGGAGCTCGTTCTCTGGAAACACCATATATTTT. As protein: CATSREPGSSFSGNTIYF.

The genes are TRBV5-1 and TRBJ2-6; 7 nucleotides line up with TRBD1. V shed 4 bases and J 0 bases; nucleotides not matched to a gene: 10. This CDR3 comprises 18 residues. Germline values: CDR1 SGHRS, CDR2 YFSETQ. The CDR3 sequence: CASSPRTGGHSGANVLTF. As DNA, the CDR3 is TGCGCCAGCAGCCCTCGGACAGGAGGCCACTCTGGGGCCAACGTCCTGACTTTC.

This chain links TRBV11-2 with TRBJ2-2, with 9 bases matching TRBD2. Germline CDR1 and CDR2: SGHAT and FQNNGV. J was trimmed by 7 bases and V by 5 bases; bases with no gene match: 14. There are 17 residues in the CDR3. DNA for the CDR3: TGTGCCAGCAGCGCCCGGTTGGCGGGAGGGTTTAGCGGGGAGCTGTTTTTT. It translates to CASSARLAGGFSGELFF.

This clone has a single count. V usage is TRBV5-1 and J usage is TRBJ2-3, with D hard to call. The germline gives CDR1 SGHRS, CDR2 YFSETQ. The V end was cut by 0 bases, the J end by 2 bases, with 10 bases between. This CDR3 region has 15 residues. CDR3 amino acids: CASSLGLLITDTQYF. The CDR3 DNA reads as TGCGCCAGCAGCTTGGGACTGCTGATCACAGATACGCAGTATTTT.

This clone has just one count. The CDR3 DNA follows: TGCGCCAGCAGCCAAACACCTTCAGGGGGACTAGCCAAAAACATTCAGTACTTC. It translates to CASSQTPSGGLAKNIQYF. V is TRBV4-1 and J is TRBJ2-4; a possible D gene is TRBD1 (7 bases). The CDR3 spans 18 residues. Germline-derived CDR1 and CDR2 are MGHRA and YSYEKL. V dropped 2 bases and J dropped 0 bases, with 17 bases sitting between them.

CDR3 region: CASSFDQINTEAFF. The DNA of the CDR3 is TGTGCCAGCAGCTTCGACCAGATCAACACTGAAGCTTTCTTT. The chain couples TRBV27 to TRBJ1-1, with D unclear. This CDR3 region has 14 residues. V lost 6 bases and J 2 bases, leaving 13 bases between the germline ends. Germline loops: CDR1 MNHEY, CDR2 SMNVEV (reference sequence).

The rearrangement uses TRBV21-1 and TRBJ1-2; no check of the table's D call, TRBD1, against the DNA was made. TRBV21-1 is classified as a pseudogene. This CDR3 spans 17 amino acids. CDR3 coding DNA: TGTGCCAGCACCCTTTTCGGGACAGGGGGCTCGGGGTATGGCTACACCTTC. This sequence encodes CASTLFGTGGSGYGYTF.

The V call is TRBV5-1, the J call TRBJ2-7; TRBD2 might be the D (5 bases). The CDR3 length is 13 residues. Trimming left V 6 bases short and J 3 bases short, with 13 bases between. CDR1 is SGHRS, CDR2 YFSETQ, per germline. This CDR3 reads CASIRDGDYEQYF. In DNA, the CDR3 is TGCGCCAGCATCAGAGACGGGGACTACGAGCAGTACTTC.

The rearrangement links TRBV30 to TRBJ2-3, with 9 bases lining up with TRBD2. Germline CDR1 GTSNPN, CDR2 SVGIG (reference sequence). With V trimmed by 6 bases and J by 1 base, 5 bases remained unmatched. The length of the CDR3 is 14 residues. This chain's CDR3 is CACTPSGGTDTQYF. The CDR3 coding sequence is TGTGCCTGCACCCCTAGCGGGGGCACAGATACGCAGTATTTT.

The chain employs TRBV9 and TRBJ1-2, with 7 bases lining up with TRBD1. Per the germline V gene, CDR1 is SGDLS and CDR2 is YYNGEE. The ends lost 4 bases at V and 4 bases at J; junction bases unmatched: 4. This CDR3 has 13 amino acids. The DNA for the CDR3 is TGTGCCAGCAGCCGACAGGGAGGCTATGGCTACACCTTC. It codes for CASSRQGGYGYTF.

In its sample, this clone was seen once. The genes are TRBV10-3 and TRBJ1-1, with a tentative D call TRBD1 (6 bases). CDR1 is ENHRY and CDR2 is SYGVKD in the germline V gene. The CDR3 is made up of 13 amino acids. V was trimmed by 10 bases and J by 1 base, leaving 13 bases between them. The CDR3 region is CATTLQGNTEAFF. CDR3 bases: TGTGCCACTACTTTACAGGGGAACACTGAAGCTTTCTTT.

V usage is TRBV5-5 and J usage is TRBJ1-4, with D perhaps TRBD1 (6 bases). Germline-derived CDR1 and CDR2 are SGHKS and YYEKEE (reference sequence). This CDR3 is 17 amino acids long. Trimming pared 0 bases from V and 4 bases from J, leaving 16 bases between. The CDR3 region is CASSLVTSGVINEKLFF. DNA of the CDR3: TGTGCCAGCAGCTTGGTCACTTCAGGGGTTATTAATGAAAAACTGTTTTTT.

CDR3 residues: CASRQTRASSYNEQFF. DNA of the CDR3: TGCGCCAGCAGGCAAACTCGGGCCTCGTCCTACAATGAGCAGTTCTTC. The genes are TRBV5-1 and TRBJ2-1; D unclear. V was shortened by 5 bases and J by 1 base, with 16 bases between the two germline ends. The CDR3 covers 16 residues. From germline, CDR1 is SGHRS and CDR2 YFSETQ.

This clone was recorded once. This chain links TRBV4-2 with TRBJ2-1; D unclear. Trimming cost V 0 bases and J 9 bases, with 12 bases left between them. Germline assignment: CDR1 LGHNA and CDR2 YNFKEQ. The CDR3 is 14 amino acids. The CDR3 sequence: CASSQEQGHTEQFF. The CDR3, as DNA: TGTGCCAGCAGCCAAGAGCAAGGGCACACTGAGCAGTTCTTC.